This T cell receptor (beta chain) derives from a study of cytomegalovirus exposure and HLA in healthy donors. As for the study in general: In an earlier analysis, approximately 120 million unique TCR beta sequences were found from some 200 million T cells. Whole-study findings and limits: Reports showed the classifier diagnosing cytomegalovirus status with high specificity and sensitivity. Previously analyzed data showed that most TCR beta V segments were productive at a frequency of about 87% or about 30%.

The PCR ran on 60 Vbeta and 13 Jbeta primers. Data came from immunoSEQ multiplex PCR; TCRdb stores just in-frame clones and leaves some out. Found here are 150,000 to 200,000 clones, about 80% of them singletons; the top ten hold approximately 9.8%. This clone was seen a single time. Its specificity is unknown. The CDR3 is 16 residues long. With V trimmed by 4 bases and J by 8 bases, 12 bases remained unmatched. Germline CDR1 and CDR2: SGHRS and YFSETQ. These donors counted as nominally healthy when sampled, but unrecorded immune exposures were likely. The clonotype comes from a man between 18 and 29 years old in good health and CMV-seropositive. This chain uses TRBV5-1 with TRBJ2-3, with 11 bases aligning to TRBD1. Material for sequencing was PBMCs. The CDR3 is CASSLWTGGRLGTQYF. CDR3 nucleotide sequence: TGCGCCAGCAGCCTCTGGACAGGGGGCCGTTTGGGTACGCAGTATTTT.